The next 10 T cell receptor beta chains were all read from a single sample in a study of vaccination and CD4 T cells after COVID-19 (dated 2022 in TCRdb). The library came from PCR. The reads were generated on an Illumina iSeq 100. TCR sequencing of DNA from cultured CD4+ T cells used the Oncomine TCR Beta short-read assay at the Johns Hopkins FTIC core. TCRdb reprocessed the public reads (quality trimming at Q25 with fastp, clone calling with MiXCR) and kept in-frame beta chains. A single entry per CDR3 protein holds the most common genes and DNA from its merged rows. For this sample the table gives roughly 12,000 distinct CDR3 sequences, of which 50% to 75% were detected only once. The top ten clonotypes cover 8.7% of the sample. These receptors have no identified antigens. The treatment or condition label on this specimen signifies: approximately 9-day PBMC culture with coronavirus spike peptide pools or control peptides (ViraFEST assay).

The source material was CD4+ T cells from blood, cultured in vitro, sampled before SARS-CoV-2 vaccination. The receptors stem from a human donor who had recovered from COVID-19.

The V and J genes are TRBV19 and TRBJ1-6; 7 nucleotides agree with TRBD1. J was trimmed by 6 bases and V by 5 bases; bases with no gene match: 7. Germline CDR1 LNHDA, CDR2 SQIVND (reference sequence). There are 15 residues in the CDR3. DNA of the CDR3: TGTGCCAGTAGTCCCCAGGGGGGTAGTAATTCACCCCTCCACTTT. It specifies CASSPQGGSNSPLHF.

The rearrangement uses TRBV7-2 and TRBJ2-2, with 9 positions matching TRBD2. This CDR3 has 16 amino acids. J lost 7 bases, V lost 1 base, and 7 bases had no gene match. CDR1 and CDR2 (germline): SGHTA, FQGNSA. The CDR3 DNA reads TGTGCCAGCAGCTTAGATAGCGGGAGAAGGGTCGGGGAGCTGTTTTTT. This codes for CASSLDSGRRVGELFF.

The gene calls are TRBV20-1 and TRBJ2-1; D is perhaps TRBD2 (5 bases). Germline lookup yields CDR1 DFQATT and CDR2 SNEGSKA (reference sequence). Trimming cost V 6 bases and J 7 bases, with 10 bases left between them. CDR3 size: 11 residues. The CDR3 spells CSAHSGNEQFF. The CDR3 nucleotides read TGCAGTGCACACAGCGGTAATGAGCAGTTCTTC.

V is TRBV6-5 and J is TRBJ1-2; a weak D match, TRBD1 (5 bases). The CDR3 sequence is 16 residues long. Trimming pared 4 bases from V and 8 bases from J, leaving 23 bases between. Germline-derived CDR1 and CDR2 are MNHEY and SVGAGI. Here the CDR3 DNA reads TGTGCCAGCAGTTCGTCCACCTTTACAGGCCCCGCGGGCTACACCTTC. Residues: CASSSSTFTGPAGYTF.

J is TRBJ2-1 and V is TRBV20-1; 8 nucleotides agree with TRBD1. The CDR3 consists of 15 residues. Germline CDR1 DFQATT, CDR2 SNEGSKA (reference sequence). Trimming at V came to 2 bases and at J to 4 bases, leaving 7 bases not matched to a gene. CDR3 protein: CSARRTGTIYNEQFF. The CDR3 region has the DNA TGCAGTGCTAGAAGGACAGGGACGATTTACAATGAGCAGTTCTTC.

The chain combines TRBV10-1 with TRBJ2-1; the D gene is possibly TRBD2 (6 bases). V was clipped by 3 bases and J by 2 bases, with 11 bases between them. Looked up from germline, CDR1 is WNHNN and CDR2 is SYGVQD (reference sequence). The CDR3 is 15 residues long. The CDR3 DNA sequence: TGCGCCAGCAGTGATGCCGGGAGTACCTACAATGAGCAGTTCTTC. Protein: CASSDAGSTYNEQFF.

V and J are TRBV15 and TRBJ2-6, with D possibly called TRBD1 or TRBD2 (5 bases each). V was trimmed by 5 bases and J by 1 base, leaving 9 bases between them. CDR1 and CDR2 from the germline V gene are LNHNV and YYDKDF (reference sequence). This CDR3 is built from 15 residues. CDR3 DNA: TGTGCCACCAGCGGGACGGCATCTGGGGCCAACGTCCTGACTTTC. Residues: CATSGTASGANVLTF. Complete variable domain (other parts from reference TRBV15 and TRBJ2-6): DAMVIQNPRYQVTQFGKPVTLSCSQTLNHNVMYWYQQKSSQAPKLLFHYYDKDFNNEADTPDNFQSRRPNTSFCFLDIRSPGLGDTAMYLCATSGTASGANVLTFGAGSRLTVL.

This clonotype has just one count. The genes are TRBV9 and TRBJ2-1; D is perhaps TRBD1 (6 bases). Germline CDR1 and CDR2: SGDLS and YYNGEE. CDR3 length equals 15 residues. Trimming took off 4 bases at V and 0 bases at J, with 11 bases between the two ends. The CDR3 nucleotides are TGTGCCAGCAGCCTGAGGGGGAGCTCCTACAATGAGCAGTTCTTC. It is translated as CASSLRGSSYNEQFF. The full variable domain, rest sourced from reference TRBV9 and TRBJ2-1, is DSGVTQTPKHLITATGQRVTLRCSPRSGDLSVYWYQQSLDQGLQFLIQYYNGEERAKGNILERFSAQQFPDLHSELNLSSLELGDSALYFCASSLRGSSYNEQFFGPGTRLTVL.

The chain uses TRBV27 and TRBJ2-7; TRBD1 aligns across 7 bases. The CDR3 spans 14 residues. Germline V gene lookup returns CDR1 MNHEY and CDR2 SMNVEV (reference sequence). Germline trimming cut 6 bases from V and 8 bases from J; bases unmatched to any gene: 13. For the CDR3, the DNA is TGTGCCAGCAGAAGGGGGACAGTCCTCGGTAAGCAGTACTTC. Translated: CASRRGTVLGKQYF.

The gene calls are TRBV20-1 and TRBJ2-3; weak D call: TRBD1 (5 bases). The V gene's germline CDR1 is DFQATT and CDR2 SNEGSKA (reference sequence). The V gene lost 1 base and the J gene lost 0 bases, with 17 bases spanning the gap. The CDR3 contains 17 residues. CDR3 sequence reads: CSARGPELGRSTDTQYF. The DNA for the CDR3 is TGCAGTGCTAGAGGTCCGGAGTTGGGGCGGAGCACAGATACGCAGTATTTT.